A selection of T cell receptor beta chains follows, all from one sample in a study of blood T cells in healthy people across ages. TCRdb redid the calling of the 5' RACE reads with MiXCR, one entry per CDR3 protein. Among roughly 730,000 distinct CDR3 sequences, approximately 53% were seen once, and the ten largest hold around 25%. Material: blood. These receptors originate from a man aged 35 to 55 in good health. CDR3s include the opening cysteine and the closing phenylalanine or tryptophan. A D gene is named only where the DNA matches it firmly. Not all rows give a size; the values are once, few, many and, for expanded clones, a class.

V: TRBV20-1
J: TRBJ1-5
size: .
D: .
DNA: TGCAGTGCTAGAGACGGGAGCCAGCCCCAGCATTTT
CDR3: CSARDGSQPQHF

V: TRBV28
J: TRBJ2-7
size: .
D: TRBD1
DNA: TGTGCCAGCAGTTTACTAGCCGGGACAGGGGCCTACGAGCAGTACTTC
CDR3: CASSLLAGTGAYEQYF

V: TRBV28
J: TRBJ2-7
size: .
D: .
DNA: TGTGCCAGCAGTTTATTTGGGGCGAACTACGAGCAGTACTTC
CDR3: CASSLFGANYEQYF

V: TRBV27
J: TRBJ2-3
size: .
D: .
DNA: TGTGCCAGCAGCCCAAGGGCTCTCCTCCAGTATTTT
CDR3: CASSPRALLQYF

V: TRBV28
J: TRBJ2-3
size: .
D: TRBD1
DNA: TGTGCCAGCAGGCCAGGGGGCGAACCGGATACGCAGTATTTT
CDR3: CASRPGGEPDTQYF

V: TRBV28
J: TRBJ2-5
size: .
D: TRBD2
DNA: TGTGCCAGCAGTTTGATGGCCGGGAGCCGGGAGGGTTATGAGACCCAGTACTTC
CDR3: CASSLMAGSREGYETQYF

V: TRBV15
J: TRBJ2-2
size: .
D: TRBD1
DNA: TGTGCCACCAGCAGAGATGACAGGGTGAAAGCAGGGGAGCTGTTTTTT
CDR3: CATSRDDRVKAGELFF

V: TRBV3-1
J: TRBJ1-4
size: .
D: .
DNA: TGTGCCAGCAGCCAAGGGCGAAGTAATGAAAAACTGTTTTTT
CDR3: CASSQGRSNEKLFF

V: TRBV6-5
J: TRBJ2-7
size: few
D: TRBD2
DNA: TGTGCCAGCAGGCTACTAGCGGGGGTGCCCTCCTACGAGCAGTACTTC
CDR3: CASRLLAGVPSYEQYF

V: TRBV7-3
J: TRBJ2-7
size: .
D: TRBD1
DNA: TGTGCCAGCAGCCAAGACGGACAGGCCTACGAGCAGTACTTC
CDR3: CASSQDGQAYEQYF

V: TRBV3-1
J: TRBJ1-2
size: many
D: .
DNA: TGTGCCAGCAGCCAAGTGTTTGGGGCCAGTTCGAGACACGGCTACACCTTC
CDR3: CASSQVFGASSRHGYTF

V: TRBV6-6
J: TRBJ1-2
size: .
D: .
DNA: TGTGCCAGCAGTTCCCCGGACAGACCGGGGTATGGCTACACCTTC
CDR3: CASSSPDRPGYGYTF

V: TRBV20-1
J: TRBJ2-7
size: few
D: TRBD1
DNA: TGCAGTGCTAGAGTGAGTGGCCGGGACAGGATCCCCTACGAGCAGTACTTC
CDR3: CSARVSGRDRIPYEQYF

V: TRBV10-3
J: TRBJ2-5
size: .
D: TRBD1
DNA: TGTGCCATCAGCAGTGCCTACAGGGGCCAAGAGACCCAGTACTTC
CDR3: CAISSAYRGQETQYF

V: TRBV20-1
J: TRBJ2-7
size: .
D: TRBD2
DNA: TGCAGTGCTAGAGGGTTAGCGGGGAACTCCTACGAGCAGTACTTC
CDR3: CSARGLAGNSYEQYF